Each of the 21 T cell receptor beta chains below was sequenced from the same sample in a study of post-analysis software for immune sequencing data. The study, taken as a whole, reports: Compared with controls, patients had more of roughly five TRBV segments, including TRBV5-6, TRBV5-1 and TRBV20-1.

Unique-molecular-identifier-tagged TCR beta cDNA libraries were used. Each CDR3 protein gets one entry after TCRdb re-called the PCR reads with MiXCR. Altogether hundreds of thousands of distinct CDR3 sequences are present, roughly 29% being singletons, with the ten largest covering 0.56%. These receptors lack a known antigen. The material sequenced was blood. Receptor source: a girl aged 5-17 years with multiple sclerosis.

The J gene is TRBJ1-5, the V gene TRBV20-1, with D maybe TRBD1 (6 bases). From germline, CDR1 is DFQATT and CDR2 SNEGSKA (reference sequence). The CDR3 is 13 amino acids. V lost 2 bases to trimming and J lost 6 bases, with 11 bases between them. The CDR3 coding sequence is TGCAGTGCTAGATCGACAGGTTCTCAGCCCCAGCATTTT. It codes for CSARSTGSQPQHF.

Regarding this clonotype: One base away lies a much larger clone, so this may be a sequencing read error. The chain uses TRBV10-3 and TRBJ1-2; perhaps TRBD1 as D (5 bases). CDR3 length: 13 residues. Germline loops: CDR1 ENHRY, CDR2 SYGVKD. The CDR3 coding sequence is TGTGCCATCAGCCAACAGGAAGAGTATGACTACACCTTC. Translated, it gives CAISQQEEYDYTF.

DNA of the CDR3: TGCGCCAGCAGCCCGGATACAGGGAGTGGGAGTCAGCCCCAGCATTTT. It specifies CASSPDTGSGSQPQHF. This chain joins TRBV5-1 and TRBJ1-5; a possible D gene is TRBD1 (6 bases). This CDR3 comprises 16 residues. V was cut by 4 bases and J by 6 bases, with 20 bases left in between. Per germline, CDR1 SGHRS and CDR2 YFSETQ.

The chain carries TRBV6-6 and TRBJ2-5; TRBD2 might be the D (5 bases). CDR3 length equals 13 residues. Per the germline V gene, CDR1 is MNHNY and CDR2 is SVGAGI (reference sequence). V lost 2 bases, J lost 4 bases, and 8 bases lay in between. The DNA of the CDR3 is TGTGCCAGCAGTTACCGCAGCGGAGAGACCCAGTACTTC. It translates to CASSYRSGETQYF.

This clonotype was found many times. The CDR3 protein is CSVIGLAGEGVRETQYF. As DNA, the CDR3 is TGCAGCGTCATCGGACTAGCGGGAGAGGGGGTACGGGAGACCCAGTACTTC. The chain combines TRBV29-1 with TRBJ2-5, with 13 bases fitting TRBD2. The V segment lost 6 bases and the J segment 5 bases; nucleotides outside the gene matches: 15. Germline V gives CDR1 SQVTM, CDR2 ANQGSEA. The CDR3 sequence is 17 residues long.

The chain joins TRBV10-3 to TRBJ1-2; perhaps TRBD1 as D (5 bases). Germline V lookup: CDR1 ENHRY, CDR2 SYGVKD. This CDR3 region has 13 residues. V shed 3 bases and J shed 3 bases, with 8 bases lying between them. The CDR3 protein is CAISDDRDYGYTF. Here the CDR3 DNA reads TGTGCCATCAGTGATGACAGAGACTATGGCTACACCTTC.

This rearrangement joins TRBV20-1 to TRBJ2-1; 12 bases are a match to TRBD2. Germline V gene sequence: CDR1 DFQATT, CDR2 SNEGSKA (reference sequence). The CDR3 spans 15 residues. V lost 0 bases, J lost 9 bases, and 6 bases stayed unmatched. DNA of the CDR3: TGCAGTGCTAGAGATCTAGCGGGGGGGCTTGGTGAGCAGTTCTTC. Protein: CSARDLAGGLGEQFF.

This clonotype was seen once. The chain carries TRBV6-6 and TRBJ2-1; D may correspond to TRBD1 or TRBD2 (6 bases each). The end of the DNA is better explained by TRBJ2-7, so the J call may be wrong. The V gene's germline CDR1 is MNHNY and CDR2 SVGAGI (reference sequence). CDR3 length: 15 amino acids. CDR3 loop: CASSPGGSHYNEQYF. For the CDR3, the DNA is TGTGCCAGCTCCCCCGGGGGCTCACACTACAATGAGCAGTACTTC.

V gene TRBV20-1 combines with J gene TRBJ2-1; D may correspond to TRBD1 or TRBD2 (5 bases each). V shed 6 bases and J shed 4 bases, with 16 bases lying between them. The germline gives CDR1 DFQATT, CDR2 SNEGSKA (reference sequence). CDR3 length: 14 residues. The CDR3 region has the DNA TGCAGTGCGACCGGGACCTGGATTTACAATGAGCAGTTCTTC. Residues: CSATGTWIYNEQFF.

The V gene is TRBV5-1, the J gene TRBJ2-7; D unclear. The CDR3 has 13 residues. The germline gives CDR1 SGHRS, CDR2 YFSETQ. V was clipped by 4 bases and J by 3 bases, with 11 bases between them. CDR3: CASSHRPDYEQYF. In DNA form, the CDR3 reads TGCGCCAGCAGCCATCGACCCGACTACGAGCAGTACTTC. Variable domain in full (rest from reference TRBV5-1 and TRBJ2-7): KAGVTQTPRYLIKTRGQQVTLSCSPISGHRSVSWYQQTPGQGLQFLFEYFSETQRNKGNFPGRFSGRQFSNSRSEMNVSTLELGDSALYLCASSHRPDYEQYFGPGTRLTVT.

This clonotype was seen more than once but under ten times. The CDR3 spells CATGGSAYEQYF. In DNA form, the CDR3 reads TGTGCCACGGGAGGATCCGCCTACGAGCAGTACTTC. The rearrangement joins TRBV28 to TRBJ2-7, with 7 bases matching TRBD2. J gave up 2 bases and V 10 bases, and 5 bases lay outside the gene matches. The CDR3 consists of 12 residues. The V gene's germline CDR1 is MDHEN and CDR2 SYDVKM. Looking up the rest from reference TRBV28 and TRBJ2-7 gives the full variable domain: DVKVTQSSRYLVKRTGEKVFLECVQDMDHENMFWYRQDPGLGLRLIYFSYDVKMKEKGDIPEGYSVSREKKERFSLILESASTNQTSMYLCATGGSAYEQYFGPGTRLTVT.

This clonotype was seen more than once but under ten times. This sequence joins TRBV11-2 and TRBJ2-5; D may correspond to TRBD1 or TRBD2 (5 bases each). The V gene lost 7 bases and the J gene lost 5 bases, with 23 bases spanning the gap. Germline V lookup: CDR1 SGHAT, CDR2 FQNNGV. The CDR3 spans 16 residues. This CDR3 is CASTQAVAGRAETQYF. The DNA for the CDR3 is TGTGCCAGCACCCAAGCGGTGGCAGGGCGTGCGGAGACCCAGTACTTC.

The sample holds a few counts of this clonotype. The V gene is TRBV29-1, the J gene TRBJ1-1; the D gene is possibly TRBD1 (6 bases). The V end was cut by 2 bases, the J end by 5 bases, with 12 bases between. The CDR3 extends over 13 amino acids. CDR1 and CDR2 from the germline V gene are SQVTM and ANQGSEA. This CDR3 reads CSVETGARTEAFF. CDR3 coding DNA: TGCAGCGTTGAAACGGGGGCGAGAACTGAAGCTTTCTTT.

CDR3 sequence (DNA): TGTGCCAGCAGTCCCCAGGACAGGGGGGGCTCCTACAATGAGCAGTTCTTC. Encoded protein: CASSPQDRGGSYNEQFF. V gene TRBV28 combines with J gene TRBJ2-1, with 10 bases that match TRBD1. Trimming at V came to 5 bases and at J to 0 bases, leaving 7 bases not matched to a gene. The CDR3 sequence is 17 residues long. Germline assignment: CDR1 MDHEN and CDR2 SYDVKM.

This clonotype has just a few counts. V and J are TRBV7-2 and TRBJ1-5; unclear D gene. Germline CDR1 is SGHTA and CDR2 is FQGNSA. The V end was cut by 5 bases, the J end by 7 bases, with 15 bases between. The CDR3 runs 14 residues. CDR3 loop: CASSPHRLEQPQHF. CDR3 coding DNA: TGTGCCAGCAGCCCCCACCGATTGGAACAGCCCCAGCATTTT.

CDR3 loop: CASSQQLGSGSYNEQFF. In DNA form, the CDR3 reads TGCGCCAGCAGCCAACAGCTAGGTTCCGGTTCCTACAATGAGCAGTTCTTC. The genes are TRBV4-3 and TRBJ2-1, with D unresolved. Trimming cost V 2 bases and J 1 base, with 15 bases left between them. This CDR3 spans 17 amino acids. Looked up from germline, CDR1 is LGHNA and CDR2 is YSLEER.

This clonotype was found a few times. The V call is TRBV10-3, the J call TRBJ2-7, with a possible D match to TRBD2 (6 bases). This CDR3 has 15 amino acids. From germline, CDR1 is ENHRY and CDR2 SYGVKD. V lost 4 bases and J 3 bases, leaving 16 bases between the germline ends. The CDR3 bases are TGTGCCATCAGTGCAGTGGAGGGGAAAGGCTACGAGCAGTACTTC. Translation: CAISAVEGKGYEQYF.

CDR3 protein: CASSLRGATEAFF. CDR3 bases: TGCGCCAGCAGCTTGCGGGGTGCAACTGAAGCTTTCTTT. The J gene is TRBJ1-1, the V gene TRBV5-1, with unresolved D. The CDR3 length is 13 residues. Looked up from germline, CDR1 is SGHRS and CDR2 is YFSETQ. Trimming removed 1 base from V and 5 bases from J, with 9 bases in between.

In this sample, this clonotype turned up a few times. The CDR3 sequence is CASSSGAGFYQPQHF. The CDR3 DNA follows: TGTGCCAGCAGTTCCGGCGCAGGTTTCTATCAGCCCCAGCATTTT. The V gene is TRBV12-3 or TRBV12-4, the J gene TRBJ1-5; no firm D call. The V end lost 4 bases, the J end lost 5 bases, and 15 bases lay between the germline ends. The CDR3 runs to 15 residues.

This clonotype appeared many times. CDR3: CSHRTGTGGEQYF. The CDR3 DNA sequence: TGCAGCCACCGAACCGGGACAGGGGGCGAGCAGTACTTC. This chain uses TRBV29-1 with TRBJ2-7; 11 nucleotides align to TRBD1. The CDR3 is 13 amino acids. Germline assignment: CDR1 SQVTM and CDR2 ANQGSEA. After removal of 8 bases from V and 6 bases from J, the junction contained 9 bases not matched to a gene.

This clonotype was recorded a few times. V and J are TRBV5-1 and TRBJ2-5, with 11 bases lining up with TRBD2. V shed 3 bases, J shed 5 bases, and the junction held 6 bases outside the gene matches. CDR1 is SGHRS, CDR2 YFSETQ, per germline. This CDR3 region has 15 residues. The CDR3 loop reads CASSSTSGSLETQYF. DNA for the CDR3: TGCGCCAGCAGCTCCACTAGCGGGAGTTTGGAGACCCAGTACTTC.